A selection of T cell receptor beta chains follows, all from one sample in a study of cytomegalovirus exposure and HLA in healthy donors. Here immunoSEQ multiplex PCR was the method, and the copy in TCRdb shows in-frame clones only, minus some. The sample lists 200,000 to 300,000 clones, about four fifths occurring once. Sequencing was done on a sample of PBMCs. These TCRs come from a woman aged 40 to 50 in good health and CMV-seropositive. CDR3s include the opening cysteine and the closing phenylalanine or tryptophan. D genes are given only for firm matches. Rows give clone size only sometimes, using once, few, many, or a class for an expanded clone.

d_call	v_call	clone_size	j_call	cdr3_aa	cdr3_nt
.	TRBV12-5	.	TRBJ2-3	CASGFNAREKDTDTQYF	TGTGCTAGTGGTTTTAATGCCCGGGAGAAGGACACAGATACGCAGTATTTT
.	TRBV7-9	.	TRBJ1-2	CASSLGGFHGYTF	TGTGCCAGCAGCTTAGGGGGCTTTCATGGCTACACCTTC
TRBD2	TRBV6-5	.	TRBJ2-7	CASSYSRGAGREEYF	TGTGCCAGCAGTTACTCACGAGGAGCGGGGAGGGAGGAGTACTTC
TRBD1	TRBV27	.	TRBJ1-2	CASSPFGTGGNGYTF	TGTGCCAGCAGTCCATTCGGGACAGGGGGAAATGGCTACACCTTC
TRBD1	TRBV5-1	.	TRBJ2-7	CASSQGQGGVNEQYF	TGCGCCAGCAGCCAGGGACAGGGAGGAGTTAACGAGCAGTACTTC
.	TRBV20-1	.	TRBJ2-1	CSVGTNEQFF	TGCAGCGTCGGGACTAATGAGCAGTTCTTC
.	TRBV28	once	TRBJ1-6	CASSTAGAYNSPLHF	TGTGCCAGCAGTACCGCAGGGGCATATAATTCACCCCTCCACTTT
TRBD1	TRBV4-1	.	TRBJ2-7	CASSQRQLGQDPDYEQYF	TGCGCCAGCAGCCAAAGACAACTAGGACAGGACCCAGACTACGAGCAGTACTTC
TRBD2	TRBV4-1	.	TRBJ2-1	CASSLAGLAEAGTPAGEQFF	TGCGCCAGCAGCCTCGCGGGACTAGCGGAAGCAGGTACGCCGGCAGGTGAGCAGTTCTTC
.	TRBV30	.	TRBJ1-2	CAQGQPNYGYTF	TGTGCCCAAGGACAGCCTAACTATGGCTACACCTTC
.	TRBV7-2	.	TRBJ1-2	CASSLTGGIEGYTF	TGTGCCAGCAGCTTAACGGGGGGGATCGAGGGCTACACCTTC
.	TRBV4-2	.	TRBJ2-3	CASSQGLGAADTQYF	TGTGCCAGCAGCCAAGGGTTGGGAGCGGCAGATACGCAGTATTTT
.	TRBV7-3	.	TRBJ1-1	CASSLGGRGEAFF	TGTGCCAGCAGCCTAGGGGGGAGGGGTGAAGCTTTCTTT
.	TRBV14	.	TRBJ1-5	CASSQGQGHLTPQHF	TGTGCCAGCAGCCAAGGGCAGGGGCACTTAACGCCCCAGCATTTT
TRBD1	TRBV4-3	.	TRBJ2-7	CASSQDRGTYEQYF	TGCGCCAGCAGCCAAGACAGGGGGACCTACGAGCAGTACTTC
.	TRBV10-3	.	TRBJ1-5	CAISEYPGGNQPQHF	TGTGCCATCAGTGAGTATCCGGGAGGTAATCAGCCCCAGCATTTT
.	TRBV28	.	TRBJ2-5	CASSLAVQETQYF	TGTGCCAGCAGTTTGGCCGTTCAAGAGACCCAGTACTTC